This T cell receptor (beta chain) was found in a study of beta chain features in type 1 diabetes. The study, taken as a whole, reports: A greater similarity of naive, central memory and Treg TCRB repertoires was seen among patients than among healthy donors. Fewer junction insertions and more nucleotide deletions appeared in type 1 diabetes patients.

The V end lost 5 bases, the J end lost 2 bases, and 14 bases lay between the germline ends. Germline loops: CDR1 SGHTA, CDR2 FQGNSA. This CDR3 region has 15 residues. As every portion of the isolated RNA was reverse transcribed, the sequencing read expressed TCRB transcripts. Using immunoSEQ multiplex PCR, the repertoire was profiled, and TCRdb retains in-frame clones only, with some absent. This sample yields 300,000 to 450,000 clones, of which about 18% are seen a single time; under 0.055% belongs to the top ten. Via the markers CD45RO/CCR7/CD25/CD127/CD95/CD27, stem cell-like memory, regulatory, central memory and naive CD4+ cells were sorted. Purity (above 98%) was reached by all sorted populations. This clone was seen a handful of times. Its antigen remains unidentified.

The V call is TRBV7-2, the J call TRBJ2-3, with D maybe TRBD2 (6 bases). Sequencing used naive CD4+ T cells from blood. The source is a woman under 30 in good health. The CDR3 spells CASSPERGTTDTQYF. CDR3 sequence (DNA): TGTGCCAGCAGCCCAGAACGGGGGACCACAGATACGCAGTATTTT.